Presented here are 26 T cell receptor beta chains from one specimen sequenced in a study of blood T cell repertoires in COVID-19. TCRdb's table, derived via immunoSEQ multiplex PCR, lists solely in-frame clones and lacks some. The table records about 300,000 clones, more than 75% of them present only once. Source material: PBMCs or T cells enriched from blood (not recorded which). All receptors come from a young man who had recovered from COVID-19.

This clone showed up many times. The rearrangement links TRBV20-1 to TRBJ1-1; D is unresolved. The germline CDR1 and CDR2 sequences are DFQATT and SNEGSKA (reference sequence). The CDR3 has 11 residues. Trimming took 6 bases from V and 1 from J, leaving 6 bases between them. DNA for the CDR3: TGCAGTGCCTGGAGGAACACTGAAGCTTTCTTT. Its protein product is CSAWRNTEAFF.

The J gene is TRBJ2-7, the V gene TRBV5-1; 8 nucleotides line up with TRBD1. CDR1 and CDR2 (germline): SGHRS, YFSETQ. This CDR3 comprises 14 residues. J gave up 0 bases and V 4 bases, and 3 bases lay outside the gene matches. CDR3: CASSGDRSSYEQYF. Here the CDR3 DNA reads TGCGCCAGCAGCGGGGACAGGAGCTCCTACGAGCAGTACTTC. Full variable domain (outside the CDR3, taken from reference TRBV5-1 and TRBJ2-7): KAGVTQTPRYLIKTRGQQVTLSCSPISGHRSVSWYQQTPGQGLQFLFEYFSETQRNKGNFPGRFSGRQFSNSRSEMNVSTLELGDSALYLCASSGDRSSYEQYFGPGTRLTVT.

In DNA, the CDR3 is TGCAGCGTTTGGACCCCCCCCGGGGTCCAGCATTTT. This translates into CSVWTPPGVQHF. The gene calls are TRBV29-1 and TRBJ1-5; D is unclear. The germline V gene has CDR1 SQVTM and CDR2 ANQGSEA. The CDR3 contains 12 residues. Trimming removed 5 bases at V and 12 bases at J, with 17 bases between.

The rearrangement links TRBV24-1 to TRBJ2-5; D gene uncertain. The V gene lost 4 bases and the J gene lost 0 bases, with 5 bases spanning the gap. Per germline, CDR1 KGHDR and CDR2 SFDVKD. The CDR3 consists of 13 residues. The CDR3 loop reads CATSEQNQETQYF. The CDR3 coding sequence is TGTGCCACCAGTGAACAGAACCAAGAGACCCAGTACTTC.

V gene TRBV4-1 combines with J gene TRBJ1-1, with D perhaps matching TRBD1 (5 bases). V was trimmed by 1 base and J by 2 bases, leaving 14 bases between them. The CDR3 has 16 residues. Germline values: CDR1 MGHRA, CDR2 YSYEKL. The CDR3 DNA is TGCGCCAGCAGCCAAGTCTCAGGGAGGAAAAACACTGAAGCTTTCTTT. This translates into CASSQVSGRKNTEAFF.

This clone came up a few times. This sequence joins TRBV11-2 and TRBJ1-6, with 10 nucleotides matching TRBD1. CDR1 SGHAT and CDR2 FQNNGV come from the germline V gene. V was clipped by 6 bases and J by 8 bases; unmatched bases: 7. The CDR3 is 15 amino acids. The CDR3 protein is CASRRPGQGYSPLHF. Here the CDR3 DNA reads TGTGCCAGCAGGCGACCGGGACAGGGGTATTCACCCCTCCACTTT.

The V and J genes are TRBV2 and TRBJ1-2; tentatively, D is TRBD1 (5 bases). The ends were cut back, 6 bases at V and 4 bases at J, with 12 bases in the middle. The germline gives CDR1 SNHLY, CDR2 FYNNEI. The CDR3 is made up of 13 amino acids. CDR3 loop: CASRVGAIYGYTF. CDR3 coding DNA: TGTGCCAGCAGGGTAGGGGCCATCTATGGCTACACCTTC.

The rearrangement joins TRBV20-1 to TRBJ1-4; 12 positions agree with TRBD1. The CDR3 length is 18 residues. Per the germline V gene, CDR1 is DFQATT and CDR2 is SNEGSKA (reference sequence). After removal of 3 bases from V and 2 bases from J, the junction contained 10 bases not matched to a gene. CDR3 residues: CSASWGQGAIWTNEKLFF. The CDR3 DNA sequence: TGCAGTGCTAGTTGGGGACAGGGGGCTATATGGACTAATGAAAAACTGTTTTTT.

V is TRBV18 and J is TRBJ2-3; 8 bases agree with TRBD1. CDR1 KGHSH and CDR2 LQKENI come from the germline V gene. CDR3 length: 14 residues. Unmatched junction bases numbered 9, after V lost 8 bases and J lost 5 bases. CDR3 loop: CASTQRQGQDTQYF. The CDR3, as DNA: TGTGCCAGCACCCAGAGACAGGGGCAAGATACGCAGTATTTT.

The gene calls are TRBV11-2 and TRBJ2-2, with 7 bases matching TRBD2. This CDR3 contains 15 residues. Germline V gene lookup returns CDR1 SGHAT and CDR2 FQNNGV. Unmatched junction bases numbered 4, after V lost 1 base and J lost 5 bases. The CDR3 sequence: CASSLVAGATGELFF. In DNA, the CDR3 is TGTGCCAGCAGCTTAGTGGCGGGAGCAACCGGGGAGCTGTTTTTT.

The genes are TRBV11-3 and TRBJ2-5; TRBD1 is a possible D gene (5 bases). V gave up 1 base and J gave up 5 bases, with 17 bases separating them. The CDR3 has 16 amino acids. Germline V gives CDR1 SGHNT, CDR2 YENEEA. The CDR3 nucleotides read TGTGCCAGCAGCTTAGGGCAGGGCCTGGAAGGGGAGACCCAGTACTTC. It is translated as CASSLGQGLEGETQYF.

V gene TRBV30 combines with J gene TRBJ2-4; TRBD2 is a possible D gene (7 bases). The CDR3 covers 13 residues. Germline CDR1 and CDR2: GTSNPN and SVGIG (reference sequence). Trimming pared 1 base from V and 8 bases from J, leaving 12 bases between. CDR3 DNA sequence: TGTGCCTGGAGTGGGGGGGGCTTAGACATTCAGTACTTC. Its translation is CAWSGGGLDIQYF.

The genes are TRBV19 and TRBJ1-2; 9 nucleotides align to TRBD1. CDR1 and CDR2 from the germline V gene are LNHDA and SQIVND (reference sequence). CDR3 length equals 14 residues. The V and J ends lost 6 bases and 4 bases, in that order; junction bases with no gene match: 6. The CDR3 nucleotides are TGTGCCAGTAGCCTTAGGACAGGGGCCTATGGCTACACCTTC. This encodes CASSLRTGAYGYTF.

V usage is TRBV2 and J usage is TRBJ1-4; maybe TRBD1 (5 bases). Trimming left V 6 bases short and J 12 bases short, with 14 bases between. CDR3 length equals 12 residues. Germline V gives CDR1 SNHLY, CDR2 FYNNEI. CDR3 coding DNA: TGTGCCAGCAGGCCGTCCTTAGGGGAACTGTTTTTT. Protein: CASRPSLGELFF.

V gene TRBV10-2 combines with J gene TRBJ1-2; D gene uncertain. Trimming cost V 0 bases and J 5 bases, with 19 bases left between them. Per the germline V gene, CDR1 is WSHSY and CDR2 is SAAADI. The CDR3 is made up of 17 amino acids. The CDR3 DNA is TGCGCCAGCAGTGAGTCATTTCGGGGAGCGCCGGAGTATGGCTACACCTTC. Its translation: CASSESFRGAPEYGYTF.

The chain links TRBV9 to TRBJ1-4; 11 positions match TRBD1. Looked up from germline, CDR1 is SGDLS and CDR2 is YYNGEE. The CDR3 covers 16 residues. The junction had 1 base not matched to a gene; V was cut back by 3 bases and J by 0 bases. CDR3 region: CASSEGQGATNEKLFF. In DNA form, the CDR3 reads TGTGCCAGCAGCGAGGGACAGGGGGCAACTAATGAAAAACTGTTTTTT.

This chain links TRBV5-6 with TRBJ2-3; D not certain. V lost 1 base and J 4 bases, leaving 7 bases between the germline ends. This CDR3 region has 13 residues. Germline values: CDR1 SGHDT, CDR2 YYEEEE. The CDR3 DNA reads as TGTGCCAGCAGCTTGTTGGCGGCAGATACGCAGTATTTT. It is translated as CASSLLAADTQYF.

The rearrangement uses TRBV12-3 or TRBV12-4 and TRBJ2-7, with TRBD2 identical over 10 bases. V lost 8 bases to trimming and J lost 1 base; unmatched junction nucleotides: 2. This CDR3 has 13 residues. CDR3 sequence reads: CASGLAVSYEQYF. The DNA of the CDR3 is TGTGCCAGCGGACTAGCGGTGTCCTACGAGCAGTACTTC.

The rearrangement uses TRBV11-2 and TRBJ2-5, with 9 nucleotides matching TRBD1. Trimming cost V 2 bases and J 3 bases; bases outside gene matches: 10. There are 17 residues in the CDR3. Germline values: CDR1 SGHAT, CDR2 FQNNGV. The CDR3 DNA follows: TGTGCCAGCAGCTTACTTCCGACCCGGACAGGGGAAGAGACCCAGTACTTC. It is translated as CASSLLPTRTGEETQYF.

The CDR3 is CATGGYDNEQFF. DNA for the CDR3: TGTGCCACCGGGGGGTATGACAATGAGCAGTTCTTC. The chain combines TRBV24-1 with TRBJ2-1; possible D gene TRBD2, 6 bases. CDR1 KGHDR and CDR2 SFDVKD come from the germline V gene. This CDR3 has 12 residues. The V end lost 9 bases, the J end lost 5 bases, and 10 bases lay between the germline ends.

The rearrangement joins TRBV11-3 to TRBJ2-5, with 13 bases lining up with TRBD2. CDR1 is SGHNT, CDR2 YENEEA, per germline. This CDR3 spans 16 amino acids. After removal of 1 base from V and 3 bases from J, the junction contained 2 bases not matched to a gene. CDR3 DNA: TGTGCCAGCAGCTTAGGGACTAGCGGGAGCAAAGAGACCCAGTACTTC. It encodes CASSLGTSGSKETQYF.

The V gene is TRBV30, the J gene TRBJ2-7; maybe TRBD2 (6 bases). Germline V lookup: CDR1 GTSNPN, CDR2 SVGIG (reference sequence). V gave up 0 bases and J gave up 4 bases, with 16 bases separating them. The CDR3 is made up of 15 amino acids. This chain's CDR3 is CAWSVPGGGFYEQYF. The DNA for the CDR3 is TGTGCCTGGAGTGTACCGGGTGGGGGGTTTTACGAGCAGTACTTC.

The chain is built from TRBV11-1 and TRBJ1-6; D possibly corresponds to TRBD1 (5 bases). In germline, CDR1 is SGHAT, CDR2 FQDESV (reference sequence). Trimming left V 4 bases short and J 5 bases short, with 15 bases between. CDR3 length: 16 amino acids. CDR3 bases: TGTGCCAGCAGCTCCCGAGGAGGGGCAGATAATTCACCCCTCCACTTT. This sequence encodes CASSSRGGADNSPLHF.

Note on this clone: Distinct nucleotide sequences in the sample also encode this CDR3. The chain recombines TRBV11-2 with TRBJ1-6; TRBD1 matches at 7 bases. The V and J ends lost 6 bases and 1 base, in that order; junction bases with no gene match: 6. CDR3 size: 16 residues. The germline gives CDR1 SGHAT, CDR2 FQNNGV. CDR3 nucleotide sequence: TGTGCCAGCAGTCCTCAGGGGGAGTCCTATAATTCACCCCTCCACTTT. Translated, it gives CASSPQGESYNSPLHF.

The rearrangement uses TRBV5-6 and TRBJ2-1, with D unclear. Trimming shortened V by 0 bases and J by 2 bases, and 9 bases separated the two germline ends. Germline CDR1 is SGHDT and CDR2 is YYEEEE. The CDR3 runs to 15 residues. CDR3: CASSLDFYAYNEQFF. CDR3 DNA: TGTGCCAGCAGCTTGGACTTTTACGCCTACAATGAGCAGTTCTTC.

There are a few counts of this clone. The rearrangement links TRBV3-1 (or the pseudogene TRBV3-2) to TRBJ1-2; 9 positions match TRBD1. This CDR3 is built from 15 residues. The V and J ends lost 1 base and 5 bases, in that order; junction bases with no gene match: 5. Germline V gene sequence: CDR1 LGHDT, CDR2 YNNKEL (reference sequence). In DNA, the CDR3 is TGTGCCAGCAGCCAAGCACCGGGACAGGGATATGGCTACACCTTC. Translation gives CASSQAPGQGYGYTF.